This T cell receptor (beta chain) was sequenced for a study of human T cells and chemical hapten exposure. TCRdb ran MiXCR on the RACE reads and lists one entry per CDR3 protein. Of approximately 82,000 distinct CDR3 sequences in the sample, roughly 12% were seen once. Time point noted: patch test 1, 2 weeks after DPC sensitization. The treatment here: therapeutic diphenylcyclopropenone sensitization with weekly scalp DPC. CDR3 length: 15 residues. The ends were cut back, 5 bases at V and 6 bases at J, with 20 bases in the middle. In germline, CDR1 is SGHAT, CDR2 FQNNGV. The table lists this clonotype with many counts.

This specimen consisted of whole blood, obtained in connection with sensitization to the hapten diphenylcyclopropenone (DPC). This sequence was found in a woman aged 60 to 75 with alopecia areata. Some clones in this sample may be carry-over from other donors' samples. This chain uses TRBV11-2 with TRBJ2-7; D is possibly TRBD1 (6 bases). The CDR3 sequence: CASSPPGQTLGEQYF. The CDR3 DNA follows: TGTGCCAGCAGCCCCCCTGGACAGACCTTGGGCGAGCAGTACTTC.